The source of this TCR beta chain is a study of T cell responses to AZD1222 COVID-19 vaccine. General study results and limits: Vaccination with two AZD1222 doses was followed by a rise in Spike-specific TCR breadth and depth. The donors showed a predominance of white British ancestry and of females, with possible underestimation of clonal diversity.

Worth noting for this clone: Its target is unknown.

V was pared by 0 bases and J by 5 bases, with 7 bases between. Per germline, CDR1 LGHDT and CDR2 YNNKEL (reference sequence). The CDR3 runs 14 residues. Using immunoSEQ multiplex PCR, the repertoire was profiled, and TCRdb retains in-frame clones only, with some absent. The sample includes 150,000 to 200,000 clones, 90% of them seen just once. The starting material was peripheral blood, obtained 28 days after the second dose of the MenACWY control vaccine. The genes are TRBV3-1 (or the pseudogene TRBV3-2) and TRBJ2-2; D is uncertain. The clonotype comes from an adult who received the MenACWY meningococcal vaccine as a control. CDR3 protein: CASSQDHGTGELFF. The DNA for the CDR3 is TGTGCCAGCAGCCAAGATCACGGGACCGGGGAGCTGTTTTTT.